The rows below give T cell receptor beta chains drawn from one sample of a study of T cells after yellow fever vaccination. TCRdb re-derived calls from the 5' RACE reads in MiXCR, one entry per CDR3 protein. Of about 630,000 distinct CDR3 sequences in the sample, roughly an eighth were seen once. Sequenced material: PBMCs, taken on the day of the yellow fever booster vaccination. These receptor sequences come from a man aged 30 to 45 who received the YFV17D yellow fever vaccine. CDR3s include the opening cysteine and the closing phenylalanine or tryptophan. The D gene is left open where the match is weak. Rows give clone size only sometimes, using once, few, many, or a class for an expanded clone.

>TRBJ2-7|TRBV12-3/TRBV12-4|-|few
TGTGCCAGCAGCAAGCGAGGCGGTTACGAGCAGTACTTC
CASSKRGGYEQYF
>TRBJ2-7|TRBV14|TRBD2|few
TGTGCCAGCAGCGGACTAGCCGATAGCGCTAGGAGCTCCTACGAGCAGTACTTC
CASSGLADSARSSYEQYF
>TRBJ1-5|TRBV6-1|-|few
TGTGCCAGCAGGGAAAATAGCAATCAGCCCCAGCATTTT
CASRENSNQPQHF
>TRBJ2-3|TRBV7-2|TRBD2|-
TGTGCCAGCAGCACGGGACTAGCGGGAGCCCGCGGGGATACGCAGTATTTT
CASSTGLAGARGDTQYF
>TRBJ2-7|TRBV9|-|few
TGTGCCTCCGGAGGCCCCCAGGGGGGTTACGAGCAGTACTTC
CASGGPQGGYEQYF
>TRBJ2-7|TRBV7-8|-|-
TGTGCCAGCAGCATGGGACGGAGCTCCTACGAGCAGTACTTC
CASSMGRSSYEQYF
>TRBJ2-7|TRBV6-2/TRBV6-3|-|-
TGTGCCAGCAGTGAGAACTACCGACGCGCCCTGAACTACGAGCAGTACTTC
CASSENYRRALNYEQYF
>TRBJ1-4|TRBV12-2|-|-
TGTGCAAGTCGCGGAGAGACCCGGGCGTGCCTGGGTGAAAAACTGTTTTTT
CASRGETRACLGEKLFF
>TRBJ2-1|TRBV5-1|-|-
TGCGCCAGCAGCTTGGGTGAAGGGACTCCTATAGAGCAGTTCTTC
CASSLGEGTPIEQFF
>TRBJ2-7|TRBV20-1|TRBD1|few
TGCAGTGCAGCCCCAGGGGGCTACGAGCAGTACTTC
CSAAPGGYEQYF
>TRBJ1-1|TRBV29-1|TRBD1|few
TGCAGCGTTAACAGGGGAGGGACTGAAGCTTTCTTT
CSVNRGGTEAFF
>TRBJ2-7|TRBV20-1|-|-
TGCAGTGCAGTCTCTCACCCCGCCTACGAGCAGTACTTC
CSAVSHPAYEQYF
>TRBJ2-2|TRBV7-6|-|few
TGTGCCAGCAGCTTAGATAGCAGGGGCCTCAACGGGGAGCTGTTTTTT
CASSLDSRGLNGELFF
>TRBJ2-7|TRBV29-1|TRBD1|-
TGCAGCGTTGAAATTGCCGGACAGGGAGACTACGAGCAGTACTTC
CSVEIAGQGDYEQYF
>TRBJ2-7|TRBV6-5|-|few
TGTGCCAGCAGTTACTCGATGGGGGGGGGCAAAGGAGACTACGAGCAGTACTTC
CASSYSMGGGKGDYEQYF
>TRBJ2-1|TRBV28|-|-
TGTGCCAGCAGTACTATTCAGCGTATTGAGCAGTTCTTC
CASSTIQRIEQFF
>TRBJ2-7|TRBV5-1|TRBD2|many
TGCGCCAGCAGCCACGAGGGACTAGCGGGTGGAGGGGCCGAGCAGTACTTC
CASSHEGLAGGGAEQYF
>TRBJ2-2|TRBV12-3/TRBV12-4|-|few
TGTGCCAGCAGGCTAGGGAACACCGGGGAGCTGTTTTTT
CASRLGNTGELFF
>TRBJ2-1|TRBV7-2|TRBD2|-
TGTGCCAGCAGCCAGAGACTAGCGGGCCACAATGAGCAGTTCTTC
CASSQRLAGHNEQFF
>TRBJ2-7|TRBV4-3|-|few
TGCGCCAGCAGCCTGGGGCTGGAGCTCCACTACGAGCAGTACTTC
CASSLGLELHYEQYF
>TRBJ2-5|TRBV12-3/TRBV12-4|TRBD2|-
TGTGCCAGCACTTTAGCGGGAGGGCCAAAGACCCAGTACTTC
CASTLAGGPKTQYF
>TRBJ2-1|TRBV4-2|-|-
TGTGCCAGCAGCCAACCACCCCAAGGGGGCTACAATGAGCAGTTCTTC
CASSQPPQGGYNEQFF
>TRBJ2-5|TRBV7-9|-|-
TGTGCCAGCAGCTTACTAGAGGGGACCCAGTACTTC
CASSLLEGTQYF
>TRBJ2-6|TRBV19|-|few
TGTGCCAGTAGCACCTTAACTAGGAGTACTGGGGCCAACGTCCTGACTTTC
CASSTLTRSTGANVLTF
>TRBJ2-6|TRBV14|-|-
TGTGCCAGCAGCAAGGTCGGCAGCTCTGGGGCCAACGTCCTGACTTTC
CASSKVGSSGANVLTF
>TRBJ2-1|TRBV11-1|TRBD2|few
TGTGCCAGCAGCACCCGACCCGGACTAGCGGGAGCCTACAATGAGCAGTTCTTC
CASSTRPGLAGAYNEQFF
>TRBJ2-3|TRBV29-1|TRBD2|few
TGCAGCGTCCCGGGGCTAGCGGGAGGGCCGGCAGATACGCAGTATTTT
CSVPGLAGGPADTQYF
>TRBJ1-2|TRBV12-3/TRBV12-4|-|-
TGTGCCAGCAGTCCCGGTGGGGGGAACTATGGCTACACCTTC
CASSPGGGNYGYTF
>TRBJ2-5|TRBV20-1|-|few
TGCAGTGCCACTCCGGGGTCTAATGACCAAGAGACCCAGTACTTC
CSATPGSNDQETQYF
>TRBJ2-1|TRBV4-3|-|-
TGCGCCAGCAGCCAAGAGACCGACCCAAAGCAGTTCTTC
CASSQETDPKQFF
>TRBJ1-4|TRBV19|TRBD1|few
TGTGCCAGTAGCACCTGGACAGGGGGCCTTAATGAAAAACTGTTTTTT
CASSTWTGGLNEKLFF
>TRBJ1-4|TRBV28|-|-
TGTGCCAGCAGTTTCTGGGGAAAGGGGGAAAAACTGTTTTTT
CASSFWGKGEKLFF
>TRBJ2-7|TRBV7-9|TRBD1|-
TGTGCCAGCAGCTCGAACAGGGGGGAGGCCGAGCAGTACTTC
CASSSNRGEAEQYF
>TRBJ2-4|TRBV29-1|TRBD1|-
TGCAGCGTTCAGGGACAGGGGCTTCTAGCCAAAAACATTCAGTACTTC
CSVQGQGLLAKNIQYF
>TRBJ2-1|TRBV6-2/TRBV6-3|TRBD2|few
TGTGCCAGCAGTTACATAAGCGGGATAAGTGAGCAGTTCTTC
CASSYISGISEQFF
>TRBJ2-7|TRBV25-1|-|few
TGTGCCAGCAGTGTGGTCGAGCAGTACTTC
CASSVVEQYF
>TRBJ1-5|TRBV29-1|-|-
TGCAGCGTGGCCCCCAGGACCGATCAGCCCCAGCATTTT
CSVAPRTDQPQHF
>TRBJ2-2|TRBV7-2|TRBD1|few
TGTGCCAGCAGCCTAACCGGGACAGCGTCCACCGGGGAGCTGTTTTTT
CASSLTGTASTGELFF
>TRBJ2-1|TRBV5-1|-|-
TGCGCCAGCAGTATAAGTGGGGGCGGTCTTGAGCAGTTCTTC
CASSISGGGLEQFF
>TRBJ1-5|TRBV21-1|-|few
TGTGCCAGCAATTCGGGATGGGTAAGCAATCAGCCCCAGCATTTT
CASNSGWVSNQPQHF
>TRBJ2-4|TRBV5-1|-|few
TGCGCCAGCAGCTTGCGTGACAAGACGGAAAACATTCAGTACTTC
CASSLRDKTENIQYF
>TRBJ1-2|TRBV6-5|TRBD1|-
TGTGCCAGCAGTTACTCGTCCCCAGGGGGCGGTAACTATGGCTACAGCTTC
CASSYSSPGGGNYGYSF
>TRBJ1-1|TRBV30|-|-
TGTGCCTGGCTAAGCTGGGTGCGTACTGAAGCTTTCTTT
CAWLSWVRTEAFF
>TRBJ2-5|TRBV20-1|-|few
TGCAGTGCTAGAGGTCTCGGGGCAATAGAGACCCAGTACTTC
CSARGLGAIETQYF
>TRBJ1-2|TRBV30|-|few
TGTGCCTGGAGTGTCCTCTATGGCTACACCTTC
CAWSVLYGYTF
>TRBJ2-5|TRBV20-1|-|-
TGCAGTGCTGGAGGGACTGGCCAAGAGACCCAGTACTTC
CSAGGTGQETQYF
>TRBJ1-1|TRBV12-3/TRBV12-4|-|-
TGTGCCAGCAGTTTACCAGCCGGGACGGTGAACACTGAAGCTTTCTTT
CASSLPAGTVNTEAFF
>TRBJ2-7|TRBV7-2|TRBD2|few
TGTGCCAGCAGCTTAGAGAGCGGGAACGAGCAGTACTTC
CASSLESGNEQYF
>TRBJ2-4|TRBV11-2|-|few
TGTGCCAGCAGCTTAGAGGGGACAACTCTAGCCAAAAACATTCAGTACTTC
CASSLEGTTLAKNIQYF
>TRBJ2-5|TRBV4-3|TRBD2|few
TGCGCCAGCAGCCAAGACCTTCTAGCGGGAGCCTCACAGACCCAGTACTTC
CASSQDLLAGASQTQYF
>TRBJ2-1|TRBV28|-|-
TGTGCCAGCAGCCTTCATGTCTCGTACGACAATGAGCAGTTCTTC
CASSLHVSYDNEQFF
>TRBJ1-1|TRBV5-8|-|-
TGTGCCAGCAGCTGGGGGGGGCAAGGCACTGAAGCTTTCTTT
CASSWGGQGTEAFF
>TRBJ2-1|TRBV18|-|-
TGTGCCAGCTCACCCGGCGACACGCTCCAGTTCTTC
CASSPGDTLQFF